The present entry profiles one TCR beta chain with its context. Its antigen is currently unknown. Blood was collected once per donor into heparin, averaging around 120 mL. Via CD45RO/CCR7/CD25/CD127/CD95/CD27, cells of the CD4+ naive, central memory, regulatory and stem cell-like memory subsets were sorted. The sample comes from a study of beta chain features in type 1 diabetes. Of the isolated RNA, all was reverse transcribed, and so the sequenced material was expressed TCRB transcripts. The method was immunoSEQ multiplex PCR; TCRdb's version includes in-frame clones alone and lacks a portion of them. Among around 250,000 clones listed, 25% to 30% were seen once. The V end was cut by 2 bases, the J end by 8 bases, with 7 bases between. The CDR3 runs 12 residues. Germline CDR1 MRHNA, CDR2 SNTAGT. General study findings and limits: Moderate yet significant TCRB CDR3 shortening was seen in Type 1 diabetes patients in all four CD4+ subsets.

The clonotype was recovered from a man aged 25 to 40 in good health. The sample was central memory CD4+ T cells from blood. V usage is TRBV6-4 and J usage is TRBJ2-1; D remains ambiguous. In nucleotides, the CDR3 is TGTGCCAGCAGTGACACCTCCGATGAGCAGTTCTTC. Amino acids: CASSDTSDEQFF.